The 32 T cell receptor beta chains in this list originate from one sample, sequenced in a study of neurological immune-mediated disorders. Using its own MiXCR run on the 5' RACE reads, TCRdb lists one record per CDR3 protein. The repertoire includes about 21,000 distinct CDR3 sequences, about 15% of them detected once, and around 16% sits in the top ten. The sample was PBMCs. These TCRs come from a female donor with HTLV-1-associated myelopathy (HAM/TSP).

The sample holds many counts of this clonotype. The chain has TRBV19 and TRBJ2-5, with a weak D call TRBD2 (6 bases). From germline, CDR1 is LNHDA and CDR2 SQIVND (reference sequence). CDR3 size: 16 residues. The V and J ends lost 8 bases and 2 bases respectively, with 21 bases between them. The CDR3 sequence is CASAETTSSGQETQYF. The CDR3 DNA follows: TGTGCCAGTGCCGAAACAACTAGTAGCGGACAAGAGACCCAGTACTTC. Full variable domain (rest looked up from reference TRBV19 and TRBJ2-5): DGGITQSPKYLFRKEGQNVTLSCEQNLNHDAMYWYRQDPGQGLRLIYYSQIVNDFQKGDIAEGYSVSREKKESFPLTVTSAQKNPTAFYLCASAETTSSGQETQYFGPGTRLLVL.

The V gene is TRBV30, the J gene TRBJ1-6; D is perhaps TRBD1 (5 bases). The CDR3 length is 15 residues. The V end lost 0 bases, the J end lost 8 bases, and 14 bases lay between the germline ends. Germline V CDR1 and CDR2: GTSNPN, SVGIG (reference sequence). CDR3 in DNA: TGTGCCTGGAGTGTCCCAAGGGGACCAGATTCACCCCTCCACTTT. This translates into CAWSVPRGPDSPLHF.

In its sample, this clonotype was seen many times. V gene TRBV6-1 combines with J gene TRBJ2-3, with D perhaps TRBD2 (5 bases). This CDR3 comprises 13 residues. Trimming cost V 10 bases and J 3 bases, with 14 bases left between them. Germline CDR1 MNHNS, CDR2 SASEGT. The CDR3 DNA sequence: TGTGCCATCCAGCTCCGAGGGACAGATACGCAGTATTTT. Protein: CAIQLRGTDTQYF.

This clonotype was counted ten times or more. The CDR3 DNA reads TGTGCCAGCGCGGGACAGGGCCCCGCCCGGGGCTACGAGCAGTACTTC. Translated: CASAGQGPARGYEQYF. The rearrangement uses TRBV28 and TRBJ2-7; the match to TRBD1 covers 9 bases. V was clipped by 8 bases and J by 3 bases; unmatched bases: 14. The CDR3 loop spans 16 amino acids. Germline values: CDR1 MDHEN, CDR2 SYDVKM. Using reference TRBV28 and TRBJ2-7 for the parts outside the CDR3, the full variable domain is DVKVTQSSRYLVKRTGEKVFLECVQDMDHENMFWYRQDPGLGLRLIYFSYDVKMKEKGDIPEGYSVSREKKERFSLILESASTNQTSMYLCASAGQGPARGYEQYFGPGTRLTVT.

This clonotype occurred many times. The rearrangement links TRBV20-1 to TRBJ1-6; D perhaps matches TRBD1 (5 bases). The CDR3 loop spans 14 amino acids. V gave up 2 bases and J gave up 7 bases, with 12 bases separating them. In germline, CDR1 is DFQATT, CDR2 SNEGSKA (reference sequence). CDR3 region: CSARWETENSPLHF. CDR3 DNA: TGCAGTGCTAGATGGGAGACAGAAAATTCACCCCTCCACTTT.

This clonotype was seen many times. The CDR3 loop is CASSQTSGGHSTDTQYF. Written as DNA, the CDR3 is TGTGCCAGCAGCCAGACTAGCGGGGGGCATAGCACAGATACGCAGTATTTT. The J gene is TRBJ2-3, the V gene TRBV7-9; 13 bases agree with TRBD2. The V gene end was trimmed by 5 bases and the J gene end by 0 bases; junction bases not matched to a gene: 5. The CDR3 loop spans 17 amino acids. Germline-derived CDR1 and CDR2 are SEHNR and FQNEAQ (reference sequence).

This clonotype was counted many times. The chain recombines TRBV7-2 with TRBJ1-1, with D maybe TRBD1 (6 bases). The ends were cut back, 4 bases at V and 5 bases at J, with 11 bases in the middle. Germline V CDR1 and CDR2: SGHTA, FQGNSA. The CDR3 contains 13 residues. CDR3 region: CASSSRGGTEAFF. CDR3 in DNA: TGTGCCAGCAGCTCTAGGGGGGGGACTGAAGCTTTCTTT.

Ten or more counts support this clonotype. The V and J genes are TRBV5-1 and TRBJ2-3; tentatively, D is TRBD2 (6 bases). Deletions cut 4 bases from V and 0 bases from J, with 12 bases between. The CDR3 runs 15 residues. Germline values: CDR1 SGHRS, CDR2 YFSETQ. The CDR3 DNA is TGCGCCAGCAGCCCGGGAGTCCTTAGCACAGATACGCAGTATTTT. It yields the protein CASSPGVLSTDTQYF.

This clonotype has a count of ten or more. The chain couples TRBV20-1 to TRBJ2-3; 10 nucleotides align to TRBD2. With 6 bases clipped from V and 0 bases from J, the junction kept 6 bases outside the gene matches. The CDR3 extends over 15 amino acids. Looked up from germline, CDR1 is DFQATT and CDR2 is SNEGSKA (reference sequence). As DNA, the CDR3 is TGCAGTGCCCATACTAGCGGGGCTAGCACAGATACGCAGTATTTT. Its protein is CSAHTSGASTDTQYF.

This clonotype showed up many times. The chain has TRBV9 and TRBJ2-4, with no clear D. Trimming took 0 bases from V and 2 from J, leaving 9 bases between them. Per germline, CDR1 SGDLS and CDR2 YYNGEE. There are 15 residues in the CDR3. The CDR3 loop reads CASSVDGDSKNIQYF. The CDR3, as DNA: TGTGCCAGCAGCGTAGATGGGGATTCCAAAAACATTCAGTACTTC.

This clonotype was picked up many times. The rearrangement links TRBV5-1 to TRBJ1-1; possibly TRBD1 for D (5 bases). V gave up 0 bases and J gave up 0 bases, with 12 bases separating them. Germline V gives CDR1 SGHRS, CDR2 YFSETQ. The CDR3 contains 16 residues. The CDR3, as DNA: TGCGCCAGCAGCTTGGCGCCGGGGCCCATGAACACTGAAGCTTTCTTT. As protein: CASSLAPGPMNTEAFF. Variable domain in full (rest from reference TRBV5-1 and TRBJ1-1): KAGVTQTPRYLIKTRGQQVTLSCSPISGHRSVSWYQQTPGQGLQFLFEYFSETQRNKGNFPGRFSGRQFSNSRSEMNVSTLELGDSALYLCASSLAPGPMNTEAFFGQGTRLTVV.

This clonotype was recorded many times. The chain recombines TRBV5-1 with TRBJ2-1, with D tentatively TRBD2 (7 bases). From germline, CDR1 is SGHRS and CDR2 YFSETQ. This CDR3 contains 14 residues. V was trimmed by 5 bases and J by 5 bases, leaving 14 bases between them. In DNA form, the CDR3 reads TGCGCCAGCAGTTCTGACGGGGGGCACAATGAGCAGTTCTTC. Its protein is CASSSDGGHNEQFF.

This clonotype came up many times. V is TRBV6-6 and J is TRBJ2-4; TRBD2 aligns across 11 bases. Germline CDR1 and CDR2: MNHNY and SVGAGI (reference sequence). The trim removed 0 bases at V and 2 bases at J, leaving 3 bases unmatched. This CDR3 comprises 17 residues. The CDR3 region has the DNA TGTGCCAGCAGTTACTCTTTAGCGGGGGGGCCCAAAAACATTCAGTACTTC. It codes for CASSYSLAGGPKNIQYF.

This chain connects TRBV18 to TRBJ2-7; 12 nucleotides align to TRBD1. Germline V gene sequence: CDR1 KGHSH, CDR2 LQKENI. The CDR3 runs to 15 residues. The V gene end was trimmed by 3 bases and the J gene end by 6 bases; junction bases not matched to a gene: 6. CDR3 amino acids: CASSPLGQGAREQYF. CDR3 DNA sequence: TGTGCCAGCTCACCGTTGGGACAGGGGGCCCGCGAGCAGTACTTC.

This clonotype was seen at least ten times. V usage is TRBV5-1 and J usage is TRBJ1-2; D possibly corresponds to TRBD1 (6 bases). The CDR3 loop spans 15 amino acids. V lost 4 bases and J 3 bases, leaving 16 bases between the germline ends. Germline V gene sequence: CDR1 SGHRS, CDR2 YFSETQ. The CDR3 DNA reads TGCGCCAGCAGCCCGGGCTATGGGGGCCACTATGGCTACACCTTC. Protein sequence: CASSPGYGGHYGYTF.

This clonotype has just one count. One base away lies a much larger clone, so this may be a sequencing read error. The genes are TRBV11-3 and TRBJ2-5; D may match TRBD1 or TRBD2 (5 bases each). The CDR3 extends over 16 amino acids. CDR1 is SGHNT, CDR2 YENEEA, per germline. The CDR3 here is CARSLFLGPATQTQYF. In nucleotides, the CDR3 is TGTGCCAGAAGCTTATTTCTGGGACCCGCCACCCAGACCCAGTACTTC.

This chain connects TRBV18 to TRBJ2-7; 7 bases match TRBD1. The CDR3 is made up of 15 amino acids. Germline loops: CDR1 KGHSH, CDR2 LQKENI. V was clipped by 4 bases and J by 5 bases; unmatched bases: 11. CDR3 sequence: CASSLEKGGADEQYF. The CDR3 DNA reads TGTGCCAGCTCACTAGAGAAAGGGGGCGCGGACGAGCAGTACTTC.

This clonotype was counted ten times or more. The CDR3 spells CASSEKYEQYF. The CDR3 DNA sequence: TGCGCCAGCAGCGAAAAATACGAGCAGTACTTC. The chain couples TRBV5-1 to TRBJ2-7; unclear D gene. The CDR3 is 11 residues long. The germline gives CDR1 SGHRS, CDR2 YFSETQ. Trimming shortened V by 4 bases and J by 4 bases, and 6 bases separated the two germline ends.

The sample holds many counts of this clonotype. The rearrangement links TRBV11-2 to TRBJ2-7, with a possible D match to TRBD2 (5 bases). Germline V gene sequence: CDR1 SGHAT, CDR2 FQNNGV. The CDR3 contains 16 residues. V was clipped by 4 bases and J by 6 bases, with 22 bases between them. The DNA of the CDR3 is TGTGCCAGCAGCTCCCTAGGAGGACTGTCGACGGCCGAGCAGTACTTC. Protein: CASSSLGGLSTAEQYF.

This clonotype was seen ten or more times. The chain has TRBV7-3 and TRBJ2-1, with D perhaps matching TRBD1 or TRBD2 (6 bases each). The CDR3 spans 13 residues. Germline assignment: CDR1 SGHTA and CDR2 FQGTGA. V lost 5 bases, J lost 6 bases, and 11 bases lay in between. The CDR3: CASSRGLLNEQFF. For the CDR3, the DNA is TGTGCCAGCAGCCGGGGGCTGCTCAATGAGCAGTTCTTC.

This clonotype is medium-sized (0.01 to 0.1%). CDR3 bases: TGCAGTGCCCAGACTAGCGGTTCGCAGTATTTT. Its protein product is CSAQTSGSQYF. J is TRBJ2-3 and V is TRBV20-1, with 9 bases identical to TRBD2. The CDR3 extends over 11 amino acids. Germline V gene data show CDR1 as DFQATT and CDR2 as SNEGSKA (reference sequence). V shed 6 bases, J shed 10 bases, and the junction held 5 bases outside the gene matches.

This clonotype has just a few counts. The chain recombines TRBV12-3 or TRBV12-4 with TRBJ2-7; D is unresolved. This CDR3 is built from 12 residues. Trimming took 6 bases from V and 9 from J, leaving 15 bases between them. In DNA form, the CDR3 reads TGTGCCAGCAGCCGGACGGTGGCAAGGCAGTACTTC. Residues: CASSRTVARQYF.

The rearrangement links TRBV5-1 to TRBJ2-3; 15 bases match TRBD2. With 2 bases clipped from V and 3 bases from J, the junction kept 4 bases outside the gene matches. Germline assignment: CDR1 SGHRS and CDR2 YFSETQ. CDR3 length equals 17 residues. The chain's CDR3 is CASSLRGTSGRTDTQYF. For the CDR3, the DNA is TGCGCCAGCAGCTTACGGGGGACTAGCGGGAGGACAGATACGCAGTATTTT.

This clonotype was observed many times. The chain combines TRBV10-3 with TRBJ2-2; D gene uncertain. Trimming cost V 3 bases and J 3 bases, with 5 bases left between them. Germline CDR1 and CDR2: ENHRY and SYGVKD. The CDR3 spans 13 residues. CDR3 coding DNA: TGTGCCATCAGTGATTGGGACACCGGGGAGCTGTTTTTT. This gives the protein CAISDWDTGELFF.

The gene calls are TRBV29-1 and TRBJ1-2; TRBD1 matches 9 bases. CDR1 and CDR2 from the germline V gene are SQVTM and ANQGSEA. The length of the CDR3 is 14 residues. The ends lost 7 bases at V and 3 bases at J; junction bases unmatched: 9. CDR3 region: CSGAGTGSDYGYTF. For the CDR3, the DNA is TGCAGCGGCGCCGGGACAGGGTCGGACTATGGCTACACCTTC.

This clonotype occurred many times. J is TRBJ2-7 and V is TRBV7-6; D perhaps matches TRBD1 (6 bases). The germline CDR1 and CDR2 sequences are SGHVS and FNYEAQ. CDR3 size: 13 residues. V was cut by 1 base and J by 6 bases, with 10 bases left in between. The chain's CDR3 is CASSLDGGGEQYF. The CDR3 DNA sequence: TGTGCCAGCAGCTTAGATGGGGGCGGCGAGCAGTACTTC.

The genes are TRBV7-9 and TRBJ2-7; no clear D. CDR1 is SEHNR and CDR2 is FQNEAQ in the germline V gene (reference sequence). Trimming stripped 4 bases from V and 6 bases from J, with 13 bases between. The length of the CDR3 is 13 residues. The CDR3 is CASSSNRVVEQYF. The CDR3 nucleotides are TGTGCCAGCAGCTCGAACCGGGTAGTCGAGCAGTACTTC.

This clonotype appeared many times. The chain employs TRBV4-2 and TRBJ1-2; tentatively, D is TRBD1 (5 bases). The CDR3 is 13 amino acids. Trimming took off 2 bases at V and 3 bases at J, with 7 bases between the two ends. The germline V gene encodes CDR1 LGHNA and CDR2 YNFKEQ. CDR3 sequence: CASSQWGDYGYTF. In DNA, the CDR3 is TGTGCCAGCAGCCAATGGGGCGACTATGGCTACACCTTC.

This clonotype was seen at least ten times. This chain connects TRBV7-2 to TRBJ1-4; tentatively, D is TRBD1 (5 bases). Germline V CDR1 and CDR2: SGHTA, FQGNSA. V lost 1 base, J lost 2 bases, and 8 bases lay in between. The CDR3 runs to 15 residues. The CDR3 DNA reads TGTGCCAGCAGCTTAGGGGGGTATACTAATGAAAAACTGTTTTTT. Its protein is CASSLGGYTNEKLFF.

This clonotype has ten or more counts. This chain links TRBV5-1 with TRBJ2-3, with a weak D call TRBD2 (7 bases). The germline CDR1 and CDR2 sequences are SGHRS and YFSETQ. There are 13 residues in the CDR3. V was cut by 4 bases and J by 3 bases, with 9 bases left in between. The CDR3 DNA reads TGCGCCAGCAGCGCGGGGGCGACAGATACGCAGTATTTT. Protein sequence: CASSAGATDTQYF.

This clonotype has at least ten counts. The CDR3 region has the DNA TGCAGTGCTAGACACCCCCCCCGGGAGGGCCGTAGCAATGAGCAGTTCTTC. Translating it yields CSARHPPREGRSNEQFF. The chain has TRBV20-1 and TRBJ2-1; 8 nucleotides agree with TRBD2. From germline, CDR1 is DFQATT and CDR2 SNEGSKA (reference sequence). V dropped 2 bases and J dropped 6; count of bases not matched to a gene: 15. The CDR3 totals 17 residues.

This clonotype was seen ten or more times. The chain uses TRBV12-3 or TRBV12-4 and TRBJ2-7; 8 nucleotides align to TRBD1. Trimming at V came to 5 bases and at J to 2 bases, leaving 8 bases not matched to a gene. The CDR3 consists of 15 residues. The CDR3 spells CASSISQGVTYEQYF. Written as DNA, the CDR3 is TGTGCCAGCAGTATTTCACAGGGGGTTACCTACGAGCAGTACTTC.